This TCR beta chain was identified during a study of T cells in Graves' hyperthyroidism and ophthalmopathy. Overall study results and limits: Most thyroid clonotypes with frequency above 0.001 were detected in blood.

The V end was cut by 6 bases, the J end by 0 bases, with 12 bases between. Germline V CDR1 and CDR2: SGHKS, YYEKEE (reference sequence). This CDR3 contains 14 residues. This clonotype was seen only a few times. Its cognate antigen is unknown. RNA transcripts served as the template for amplifying TCR beta CDR3 regions. During a first-round RT-PCR of the TCR CDR3, the HTBI primer set was used. From the multiplex PCR reads, TCRdb called clonotypes with MiXCR, one entry per CDR3 protein. The table lists some 460,000 distinct CDR3 sequences, 15% to 19% of them singletons. The sequence came from a woman in her late teens or twenties with Graves' hyperthyroidism. Sequencing used blood. The chain links TRBV5-5 to TRBJ1-1; maybe TRBD1 (6 bases). The CDR3 here is CASILTGMNTEAFF. CDR3 coding DNA: TGTGCCAGCATCCTGACAGGAATGAACACTGAAGCTTTCTTT.